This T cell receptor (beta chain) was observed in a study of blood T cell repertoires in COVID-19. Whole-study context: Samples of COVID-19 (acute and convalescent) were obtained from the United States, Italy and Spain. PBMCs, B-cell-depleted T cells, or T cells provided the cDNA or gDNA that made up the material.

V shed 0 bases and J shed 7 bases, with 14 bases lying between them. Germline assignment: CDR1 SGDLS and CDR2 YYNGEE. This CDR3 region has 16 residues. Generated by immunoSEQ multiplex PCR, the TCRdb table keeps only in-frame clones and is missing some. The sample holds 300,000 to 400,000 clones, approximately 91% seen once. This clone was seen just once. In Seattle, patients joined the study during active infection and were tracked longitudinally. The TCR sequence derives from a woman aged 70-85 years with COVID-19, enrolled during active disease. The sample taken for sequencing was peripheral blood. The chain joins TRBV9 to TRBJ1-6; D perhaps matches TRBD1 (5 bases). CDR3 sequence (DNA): TGTGCCAGCAGCGTAGCGGCAGGGAATTTGAATTCACCCCTCCACTTT. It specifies CASSVAAGNLNSPLHF.